The table lists the clone carrying this TCR beta chain with a count of one. The sample is drawn from a study of CD8 T cells in ankylosing spondylitis. From the 5' RACE reads, TCRdb called clonotypes with MiXCR, one entry per CDR3 protein. The table lists 150,000 to 200,000 distinct CDR3 sequences, approximately 32% of them singletons. This sequence was found in a male donor with ankylosing spondylitis. The sample comprised synovial fluid, either unsorted or a sorted T cell fraction (not recorded which).

The CDR3 region is CSARVPAGQFF. In nucleotides, the CDR3 is TGCAGTGCTAGAGTCCCAGCCGGCCAGTTCTTC. The V and J genes are TRBV20-1 and TRBJ2-1; no definite D call. The CDR3 is made up of 11 amino acids. V was cut by 1 base and J by 13 bases, with 11 bases left in between. Germline CDR1 reads DFQATT; CDR2 reads SNEGSKA (reference sequence).